This T cell receptor beta chain emerged from a study of blood T cell repertoires in COVID-19. The overall study: Nucleic acid was either cDNA or gDNA, and it came from T cells, B-cell-depleted T cells, or PBMCs.

The assay was immunoSEQ multiplex PCR, and TCRdb's table has in-frame clones only and misses some. In the table there are 300,000 to 350,000 clones, just under 90% of which are singletons. Of note for this clone: This same CDR3 is encoded by further DNA sequences in the sample.

Germline values: CDR1 SGHRS, CDR2 YFSETQ. The length of the CDR3 is 14 residues. The trim removed 4 bases at V and 6 bases at J, leaving 5 bases unmatched. Participants had their cohort set by participant-reported clinical history. Recovery among Cohort 3 donors was established by two negative PCRs, clearance, or symptom resolution. V gene TRBV5-1 combines with J gene TRBJ1-5; 9 bases are a match to TRBD1. This clonotype originated in a young woman who had recovered from COVID-19. The sequencing sample was made of PBMCs or T cells enriched from blood (not recorded which). The CDR3 DNA follows: TGCGCCAGCAGCCCGGGACAGGGTGGTCAGCCCCAGCATTTT. Amino acids: CASSPGQGGQPQHF.